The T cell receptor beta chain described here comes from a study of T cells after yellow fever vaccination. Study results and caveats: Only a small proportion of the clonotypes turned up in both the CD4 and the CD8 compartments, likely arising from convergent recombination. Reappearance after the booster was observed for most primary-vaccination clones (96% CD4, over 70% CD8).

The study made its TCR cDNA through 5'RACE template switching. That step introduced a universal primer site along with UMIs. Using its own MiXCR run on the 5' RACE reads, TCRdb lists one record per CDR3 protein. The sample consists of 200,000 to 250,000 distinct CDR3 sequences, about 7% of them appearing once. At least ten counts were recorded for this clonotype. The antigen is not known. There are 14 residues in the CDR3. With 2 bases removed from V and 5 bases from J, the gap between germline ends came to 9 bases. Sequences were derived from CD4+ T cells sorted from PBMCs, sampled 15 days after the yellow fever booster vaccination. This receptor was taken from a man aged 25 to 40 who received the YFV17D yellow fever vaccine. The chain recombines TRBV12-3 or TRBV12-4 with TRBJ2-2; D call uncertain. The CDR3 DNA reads TGTGCCAGCAGTTTAAAACAGAAGACCGGGGAGCTGTTTTTT. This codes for CASSLKQKTGELFF.